The 5 T cell receptor beta chains listed next were all sequenced from one sample in a study of beta chain features in type 1 diabetes listed by TCRdb under 2018. General study outcomes and caveats: In all four CD4+ subsets, TCRB CDR3 length was moderately but significantly shorter in type 1 diabetes patients.

The receptor library was made with the immunoSEQ multiplex PCR assay. All of the isolated RNA was reverse transcribed with the High Capacity cDNA Reverse Transcription Kit, so expressed TCRB transcripts were sequenced. The table comes from immuneACCESS by way of TCRdb, which keeps in-frame sequences with V and J called. Part of the clones is missing from these tables; in studies checked, under half for an unresolved V gene and the rest for unknown reasons. This sample has about 260,000 clones in its table, and roughly 22% of those were observed once. Less than 0.035% of the sample lies in the top ten. Their antigens remain unidentified. The specimen was naive CD4+ T cells from blood. What the cell subset or site label conveys for this sample: true naive CD4+ T cells. These receptors were taken from a woman between 35 and 50 years old with type 1 diabetes.

The gene calls are TRBV6-5 and TRBJ2-7; 8 nucleotides align to TRBD1. CDR1 is MNHEY, CDR2 SVGAGI, per germline. This CDR3 is 11 amino acids long. The junction had 2 bases not matched to a gene; V was cut back by 0 bases and J by 13 bases. The DNA for the CDR3 is TGTGCCAGCAGTTACTCGGACAGGGACTACTTC. Its translation: CASSYSDRDYF.

This clone showed up just a few times. The rearrangement links TRBV6-6 to TRBJ1-5; D is unclear. The CDR3 spans 14 residues. V was cut by 5 bases and J by 2 bases, with 10 bases left in between. Germline lookup yields CDR1 MNHNY and CDR2 SVGAGI (reference sequence). CDR3 bases: TGTGCCAGCAGTCCATCTAATGGCAATCAGCCCCAGCATTTT. Its protein product is CASSPSNGNQPQHF.

V is TRBV4-1 and J is TRBJ1-5; 7 nucleotides match TRBD1. The trim removed 4 bases at V and 7 bases at J, leaving 10 bases unmatched. CDR1 and CDR2 from the germline V gene are MGHRA and YSYEKL. The CDR3 extends over 15 amino acids. In DNA, the CDR3 is TGCGCCAGCAGCCCAACCACAGGGGCGAGGCAGCCCCAGCATTTT. Its translation is CASSPTTGARQPQHF.

The chain couples TRBV2 to TRBJ1-4, with D hard to call. This CDR3 comprises 15 residues. Germline lookup yields CDR1 SNHLY and CDR2 FYNNEI. V gave up 6 bases and J gave up 0 bases, with 11 bases separating them. In DNA, the CDR3 is TGTGCCAGCAGCCTAGGTGTTGCAACTAATGAAAAACTGTTTTTT. This codes for CASSLGVATNEKLFF. The full variable domain, in which reference TRBV2 and TRBJ1-4 provide the parts outside the CDR3, is EPEVTQTPSHQVTQMGQEVILRCVPISNHLYFYWYRQILGQKVEFLVSFYNNEISEKSEIFDDQFSVERPDGSNFTLKIRSTKLEDSAMYFCASSLGVATNEKLFFGSGTQLSVL.

This clone was counted between two and nine times. The chain combines TRBV9 with TRBJ2-3; 11 nucleotides align to TRBD2. This CDR3 comprises 15 residues. Germline CDR1 and CDR2: SGDLS and YYNGEE. Trimming removed 3 bases from V and 5 bases from J; junction bases left unmatched: 5. Written as DNA, the CDR3 is TGTGCCAGCAGCGCTAGCGGGGGGCCTGGAGATACGCAGTATTTT. Translating gives CASSASGGPGDTQYF.